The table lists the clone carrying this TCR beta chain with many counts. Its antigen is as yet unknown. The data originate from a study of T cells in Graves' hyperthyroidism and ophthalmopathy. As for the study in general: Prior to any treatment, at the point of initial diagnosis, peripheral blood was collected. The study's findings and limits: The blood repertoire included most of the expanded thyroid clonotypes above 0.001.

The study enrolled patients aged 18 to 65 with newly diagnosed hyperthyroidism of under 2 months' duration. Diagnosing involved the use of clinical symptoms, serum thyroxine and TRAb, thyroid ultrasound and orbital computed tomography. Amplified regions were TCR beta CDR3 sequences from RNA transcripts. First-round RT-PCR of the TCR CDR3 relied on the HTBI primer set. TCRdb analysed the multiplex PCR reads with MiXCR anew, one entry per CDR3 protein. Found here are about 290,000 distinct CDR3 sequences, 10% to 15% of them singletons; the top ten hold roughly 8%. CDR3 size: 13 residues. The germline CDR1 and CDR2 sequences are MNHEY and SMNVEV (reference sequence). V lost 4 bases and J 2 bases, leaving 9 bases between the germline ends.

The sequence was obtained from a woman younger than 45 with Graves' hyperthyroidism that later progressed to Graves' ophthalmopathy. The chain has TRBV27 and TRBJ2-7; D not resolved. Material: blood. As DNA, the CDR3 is TGTGCCAGCAGTTATAAGCCCCCCTACGAGCAGTACTTC. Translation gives CASSYKPPYEQYF.